This TCR beta chain was observed in a study of T cells after posttransplantation cyclophosphamide. Concerning this clone itself: Its antigen is undetermined.

With 0 bases removed from V and 4 bases from J, the gap between germline ends came to 7 bases. Germline CDR1 is MGHRA and CDR2 is YSYEKL. The CDR3 has 13 residues. The method was immunoSEQ multiplex PCR; TCRdb's version includes in-frame clones alone and lacks a portion of them. The sample includes some 10,000 clones, 75% to 95% of them seen just once. Study findings and constraints: Blood and skin or GI T cell repertoires showed limited TRB overlap. Later post-transplant blood repertoires were often dominated by donor CD8+ memory clones.

Busulfan-fludarabine conditioning, marrow transplant, and cyclophosphamide on days +3 and +4 were administered. The sequencing used PBMCs, collected after allogeneic stem cell transplant with posttransplant cyclophosphamide. The chain employs TRBV4-1 and TRBJ2-7; D is ambiguous. The sequence was collected from a female patient between 30 and 40 years old who received an allogeneic stem cell transplant from an unrelated donor, was CMV-positive, and had no GVHD. Some T cells may be supplied by the graft donor. CDR3 in amino acids: CASSQDPRYEQYF. The CDR3 nucleotides read TGCGCCAGCAGCCAAGATCCGCGGTACGAGCAGTACTTC.